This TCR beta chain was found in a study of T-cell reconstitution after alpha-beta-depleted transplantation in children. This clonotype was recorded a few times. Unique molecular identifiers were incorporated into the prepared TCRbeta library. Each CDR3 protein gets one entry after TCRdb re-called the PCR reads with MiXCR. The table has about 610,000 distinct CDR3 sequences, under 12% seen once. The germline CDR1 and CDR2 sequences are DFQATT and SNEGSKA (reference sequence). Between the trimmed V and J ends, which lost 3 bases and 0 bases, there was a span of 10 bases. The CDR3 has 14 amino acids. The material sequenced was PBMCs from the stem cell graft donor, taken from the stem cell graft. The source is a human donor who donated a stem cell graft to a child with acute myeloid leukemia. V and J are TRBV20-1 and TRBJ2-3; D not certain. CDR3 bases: TGCAGTGCTAGGTTTACCATTAGCACAGATACGCAGTATTTT. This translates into CSARFTISTDTQYF.